This T cell receptor beta chain derives from a study of T cells in localized non-small cell lung cancer. TCRdb keeps only in-frame clones here, not all; method: immunoSEQ multiplex PCR. The sample lists over 50,000 clones; over 80% were seen once. Points on this clone: Its antigen remains unknown.

Broader study findings: Heterogeneity cannot be ruled out, as sequencing used one tumor region only. Among the top 100 tumor clones, a median 57 appeared in adjacent lung. Highest T cell clonality was seen in uninvolved adjacent lung, surpassing that measured in tumor.

The material sequenced was peripheral blood mononuclear cells, taken before any cancer treatment. The sequence came from a man aged 35-75 years with stage III lung adenocarcinoma.

The CDR3 here is CASSLVSPTDTQYF. CDR3 DNA sequence: TGTGCCAGCAGCTTAGTTAGCCCCACAGATACGCAGTATTTT. The rearrangement uses TRBV7-6 and TRBJ2-3; D unclear. Germline CDR1 and CDR2: SGHVS and FNYEAQ. The CDR3 totals 14 residues. Trimming removed 1 base from V and 2 bases from J, with 7 bases in between.